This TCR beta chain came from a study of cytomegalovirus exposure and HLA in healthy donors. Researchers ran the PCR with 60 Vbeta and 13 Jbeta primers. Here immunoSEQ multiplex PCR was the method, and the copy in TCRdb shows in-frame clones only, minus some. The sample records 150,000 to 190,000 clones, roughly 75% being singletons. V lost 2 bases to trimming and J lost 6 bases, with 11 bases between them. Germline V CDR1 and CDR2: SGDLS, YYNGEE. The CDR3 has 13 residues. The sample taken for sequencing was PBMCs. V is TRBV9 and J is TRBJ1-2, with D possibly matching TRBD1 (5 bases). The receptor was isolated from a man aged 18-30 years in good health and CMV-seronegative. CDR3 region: CASSVGGWDGYTF. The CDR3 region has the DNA TGTGCCAGCAGCGTGGGGGGATGGGATGGCTACACCTTC.